This T cell receptor beta chain derives from a study of T cells in Graves' hyperthyroidism and ophthalmopathy. Looking at the study overall: Staff took peripheral blood when the initial diagnosis was made, before any treatment began. Study results and limitations: Clonotypes that were expanded in thyroid above 0.001 mostly appeared in blood too.

Remarks on this clonotype: Its target is not known. The junction shows a germline mismatch at one end, possibly a read error.

CDR1 SSHAT and CDR2 FNYEAQ come from the germline V gene (reference sequence). The CDR3 length is 13 residues. TCR beta CDR3 region amplification was performed from RNA transcripts. When the TCR CDR3 underwent first-round RT-PCR, the HTBI primer set was used. TCRdb ran MiXCR on the multiplex PCR reads and lists one entry per CDR3 protein. The sample has around 300,000 distinct CDR3 sequences, approximately 21% seen once. Sequenced: blood. The J gene is TRBJ2-3, the V gene TRBV7-7; either TRBD1 or TRBD2 may supply D (6 bases each). The source is a man aged 30 to 45 with Graves' ophthalmopathy. CDR3 sequence: CASSRRGTDTQYF. The CDR3 DNA sequence: TGTGCTAGCAGCCGGAGGGGGACAGATACGCAGTATTTT.